One and the same sample provided the 25 T cell receptor beta chains below, sequenced in a study of T cells after yellow fever vaccination. TCRdb analysed the 5' RACE reads with MiXCR anew, one entry per CDR3 protein. The table includes 200,000 to 250,000 distinct CDR3 sequences, about 7.1% detected once. This specimen consisted of CD4+ T cells sorted from PBMCs, obtained 15 days after the yellow fever booster vaccination. The receptors were gathered from a man in his thirties or forties who received the YFV17D yellow fever vaccine.

In its sample, this clonotype was seen a few times. The CDR3: CSARPGQGSNQPQHF. The CDR3 DNA sequence: TGCAGTGCTAGACCAGGGCAGGGCAGCAATCAGCCCCAGCATTTT. The chain joins TRBV20-1 to TRBJ1-5; tentative D call: TRBD1 (5 bases). The CDR3 has 15 residues. V lost 2 bases and J 1 base, leaving 12 bases between the germline ends. In germline, CDR1 is DFQATT, CDR2 SNEGSKA (reference sequence).

There are many counts of this clonotype. CDR3 amino acids: CASRDQTSGSYYEQFF. In DNA, the CDR3 is TGCGCCAGCAGGGACCAGACTAGCGGGAGTTATTATGAGCAGTTCTTC. The chain employs TRBV10-2 and TRBJ2-1, with 12 bases matching TRBD2. The CDR3 consists of 16 residues. Unmatched junction bases numbered 11, after V lost 6 bases and J lost 8 bases. The germline gives CDR1 WSHSY, CDR2 SAAADI.

This clonotype occurred once. The chain carries TRBV3-1 and TRBJ2-1, with 9 bases aligning to TRBD2. The CDR3 runs 17 residues. The V segment lost 10 bases and the J segment 3 bases; nucleotides outside the gene matches: 16. Germline assignment: CDR1 LGHDT and CDR2 YNNKEL (reference sequence). The CDR3 region is CATTQEVAGGGYNEQFF. In nucleotides, the CDR3 is TGTGCCACCACCCAAGAGGTCGCGGGAGGGGGCTACAATGAGCAGTTCTTC.

This clonotype has just a few counts. This rearrangement joins TRBV5-1 to TRBJ2-3; TRBD2 might be the D (6 bases). Trimming removed 0 bases at V and 1 base at J, with 12 bases between. Germline CDR1 reads SGHRS; CDR2 reads YFSETQ. This CDR3 region has 16 residues. CDR3 loop: CASSLVWASGTDTQYF. The CDR3 nucleotides are TGCGCCAGCAGCTTGGTTTGGGCTAGCGGCACAGATACGCAGTATTTT.

Comment on this clonotype: This may stem from a read error, because a much larger clone lies one nucleotide away. The chain uses TRBV3-1 and TRBJ1-3, with D unclear. Germline values: CDR1 LGHDT, CDR2 YNNKEL (reference sequence). This CDR3 is built from 12 residues. V dropped 4 bases and J dropped 8 bases, with 9 bases sitting between them. CDR3 sequence: CASSPEDYTIYF. CDR3 nucleotide sequence: TGTGCCAGCAGCCCGGAGGACTACACCATATATTTT.

This clonotype was recorded at least ten times. The V gene is TRBV7-9, the J gene TRBJ2-7; D is unclear. The V gene's germline CDR1 is SEHNR and CDR2 FQNEAQ (reference sequence). CDR3 length equals 12 residues. Trimming pared 5 bases from V and 0 bases from J, leaving 5 bases between. The CDR3 here is CASSPSSYEQYF. The CDR3 DNA is TGTGCCAGCAGCCCAAGCTCCTACGAGCAGTACTTC.

This chain joins TRBV19 and TRBJ1-1; no definite D call. The CDR3 sequence is 12 residues long. V was pared by 7 bases and J by 1 base, with 7 bases between. Germline V gene data show CDR1 as LNHDA and CDR2 as SQIVND (reference sequence). This chain's CDR3 is CASTPGNTEAFF. CDR3 DNA sequence: TGTGCCAGTACCCCGGGGAACACTGAAGCTTTCTTT.

V is TRBV6-2 or TRBV6-3 and J is TRBJ2-1; D is undetermined. Deletions cut 5 bases from V and 9 bases from J, with 8 bases between. The germline V gene encodes CDR1 MNHEY and CDR2 SVGEGT. This CDR3 spans 11 amino acids. In DNA form, the CDR3 reads TGTGCCAGCAGTGGTTTTAGTGAGCAGTTCTTC. Its protein product is CASSGFSEQFF.

This clonotype was observed a single time. Because the CDR3 is missing its conserved closing phenylalanine or tryptophan, this is likely a read error. The chain has TRBV4-3 and TRBJ2-3, with D perhaps given as TRBD1 or TRBD2 (6 bases each). The CDR3 is 14 residues long. CDR1 LGHNA and CDR2 YSLEER come from the germline V gene. Trimming shortened V by 4 bases and J by 2 bases, and 10 bases separated the two germline ends. The CDR3 region has the DNA TGCGCCAGCAGCCGAAGGGGGGACACAGATACGCAGTATTAT. This encodes CASSRRGDTDTQYY.

This chain connects TRBV11-1 to TRBJ1-5, with 7 bases lining up with TRBD1. Unmatched junction bases numbered 16, after V lost 5 bases and J lost 0 bases. In germline, CDR1 is SGHAT, CDR2 FQDESV (reference sequence). The CDR3 runs 19 residues. CDR3 nucleotides: TGTGCCAGCAGCACCTCACCGGGACAGCGAGGGGATAGCAATCAGCCCCAGCATTTT. Residues: CASSTSPGQRGDSNQPQHF.

This chain joins TRBV20-1 and TRBJ2-1; 9 nucleotides line up with TRBD2. CDR3 length equals 17 residues. Germline V lookup: CDR1 DFQATT, CDR2 SNEGSKA (reference sequence). V shed 3 bases and J 5 bases; nucleotides not matched to a gene: 14. The CDR3 reads CSARSRREGPLDNEQFF. CDR3 DNA sequence: TGCAGTGCTAGGTCGAGGCGGGAGGGTCCCTTGGACAATGAGCAGTTCTTC.

This chain joins TRBV11-2 and TRBJ2-1; the D is unclear. This CDR3 comprises 13 residues. Trimming removed 5 bases from V and 7 bases from J, with 12 bases in between. Germline values: CDR1 SGHAT, CDR2 FQNNGV. CDR3 nucleotide sequence: TGTGCCAGCAGCCCATGGGAAGGGAATGAGCAGTTCTTC. It encodes CASSPWEGNEQFF.

The V gene is TRBV5-1, the J gene TRBJ1-3; D is uncertain. Germline V CDR1 and CDR2: SGHRS, YFSETQ. The CDR3 sequence is 14 residues long. Trimming pared 2 bases from V and 1 base from J, leaving 7 bases between. CDR3 protein: CASSLGTSGNTIYF. CDR3 in DNA: TGCGCCAGCAGCTTAGGCACATCTGGAAACACCATATATTTT.

This clonotype appeared a few times. The gene calls are TRBV5-4 and TRBJ2-1; D remains ambiguous. Germline loops: CDR1 SGHNT, CDR2 YYREEE (reference sequence). Trimming left V 5 bases short and J 4 bases short, with 10 bases between. CDR3 size: 13 residues. CDR3 in amino acids: CASSWTAYNEQFF. In nucleotides, the CDR3 is TGTGCCAGCAGTTGGACGGCGTACAATGAGCAGTTCTTC.

Many counts were recorded for this clonotype. V gene TRBV4-3 combines with J gene TRBJ2-6; no reliable D call. V was trimmed by 4 bases and J by 1 base, leaving 8 bases between them. The CDR3 spans 15 residues. In germline, CDR1 is LGHNA, CDR2 YSLEER. Here the CDR3 reads CASSPGESGANVLTF. Written as DNA, the CDR3 is TGCGCCAGCAGCCCCGGAGAGTCTGGGGCCAACGTCCTGACTTTC.

CDR3 coding DNA: TGTGCCAGCAGCTCTAGCGGGAGAGATACGCAGTATTTT. Encoded protein: CASSSSGRDTQYF. This rearrangement joins TRBV7-9 to TRBJ2-3; 10 nucleotides match TRBD2. Trimming cost V 4 bases and J 5 bases; bases outside gene matches: 0. Germline CDR1 reads SEHNR; CDR2 reads FQNEAQ (reference sequence). The CDR3 extends over 13 amino acids.

A remark on this clonotype: An end of the junction differs from the germline gene, which may be a read error. The V gene is TRBV7-9, the J gene TRBJ2-7, with D unclear. Germline CDR1 and CDR2: SEHNR and FQNEAQ (reference sequence). The CDR3 loop spans 14 amino acids. The chain's CDR3 is CASSLEALAYQQYF. CDR3 nucleotide sequence: TGTGCCAGCAGCTTAGAGGCCCTCGCCTACCAGCAGTACTTC.

The J gene is TRBJ2-5, the V gene TRBV21-1; the table assigns TRBD1, which was not confirmed against the DNA. TRBV21-1 has pseudogene status. This CDR3 contains 14 residues. CDR3: CASSQGEGAQTQYF. The CDR3 bases are TGTGCCAGCAGCCAGGGGGAGGGGGCGCAGACCCAGTACTTC.

The V and J genes are TRBV12-3 or TRBV12-4 and TRBJ2-1, with D uncertain. V dropped 3 bases and J dropped 0 bases, with 9 bases sitting between them. The CDR3 has 15 amino acids. Written as DNA, the CDR3 is TGTGCCAGCAGTTTGCCCGGCACCTCCTACAATGAGCAGTTCTTC. Its protein product is CASSLPGTSYNEQFF.

V usage is TRBV27 and J usage is TRBJ2-7; the D is unclear. Trimming shortened V by 5 bases and J by 2 bases, and 19 bases separated the two germline ends. Germline V CDR1 and CDR2: MNHEY, SMNVEV (reference sequence). The CDR3 sequence is 16 residues long. CDR3 residues: CASSPRLVPKTYEQYF. The CDR3, as DNA: TGTGCCAGCAGTCCCCGACTCGTACCGAAAACCTACGAGCAGTACTTC.

This chain links TRBV7-2 with TRBJ2-4; perhaps TRBD2 as D (7 bases). The CDR3 consists of 13 residues. Germline V gene lookup returns CDR1 SGHTA and CDR2 FQGNSA. The ends were cut back, 8 bases at V and 8 bases at J, with 16 bases in the middle. This CDR3 is CASAGGAQDIQYF. DNA for the CDR3: TGTGCCAGCGCTGGGGGGGCCCAGGACATTCAGTACTTC.

The genes are TRBV28 and TRBJ2-6; D is possibly TRBD2 (6 bases). CDR1 and CDR2 (germline): MDHEN, SYDVKM. The ends were cut back, 5 bases at V and 4 bases at J, with 12 bases in the middle. The CDR3 contains 15 residues. The CDR3 protein is CASSPAGTGANVLTF. The CDR3 DNA follows: TGTGCCAGCAGTCCCGCGGGAACCGGGGCCAACGTCCTGACTTTC.

This clonotype was counted only a few times. The chain combines TRBV20-1 with TRBJ2-3, with TRBD2 identical over 10 bases. The V segment lost 3 bases and the J segment 4 bases; nucleotides outside the gene matches: 7. Germline V CDR1 and CDR2: DFQATT, SNEGSKA (reference sequence). This CDR3 contains 15 residues. CDR3 in DNA: TGCAGTGCTAGCACACTAGCGGGAAACGCAGATACGCAGTATTTT. It yields the protein CSASTLAGNADTQYF.

In this sample, this clonotype turned up a few times. The rearrangement joins TRBV18 to TRBJ2-5; D is unclear. The CDR3 runs to 13 residues. V gave up 6 bases and J gave up 3 bases, with 11 bases separating them. Germline loops: CDR1 KGHSH, CDR2 LQKENI. The CDR3 reads CASSRSWEETQYF. DNA for the CDR3: TGTGCCAGCTCCCGCAGCTGGGAAGAGACCCAGTACTTC.

This chain links TRBV10-3 with TRBJ2-5; maybe TRBD2 (7 bases). The CDR3 is 13 residues long. The germline V gene has CDR1 ENHRY and CDR2 SYGVKD. V lost 8 bases and J lost 1, with 11 bases in between. CDR3 protein: CAISRGAQETQYF. CDR3 DNA sequence: TGTGCCATCTCTCGGGGGGCCCAAGAGACCCAGTACTTC.